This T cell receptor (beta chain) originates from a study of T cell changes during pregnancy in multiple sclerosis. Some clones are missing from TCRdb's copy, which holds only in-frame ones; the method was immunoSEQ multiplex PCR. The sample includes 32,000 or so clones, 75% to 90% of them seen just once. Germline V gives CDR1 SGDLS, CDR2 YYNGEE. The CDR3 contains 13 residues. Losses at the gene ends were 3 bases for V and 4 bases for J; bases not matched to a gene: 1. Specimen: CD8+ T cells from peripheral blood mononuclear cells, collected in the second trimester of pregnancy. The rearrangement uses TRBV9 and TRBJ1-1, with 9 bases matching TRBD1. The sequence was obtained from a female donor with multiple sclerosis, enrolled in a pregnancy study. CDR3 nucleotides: TGTGCCAGCAGCGGGGACAGGGCCACTGAAGCTTTCTTT. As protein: CASSGDRATEAFF.